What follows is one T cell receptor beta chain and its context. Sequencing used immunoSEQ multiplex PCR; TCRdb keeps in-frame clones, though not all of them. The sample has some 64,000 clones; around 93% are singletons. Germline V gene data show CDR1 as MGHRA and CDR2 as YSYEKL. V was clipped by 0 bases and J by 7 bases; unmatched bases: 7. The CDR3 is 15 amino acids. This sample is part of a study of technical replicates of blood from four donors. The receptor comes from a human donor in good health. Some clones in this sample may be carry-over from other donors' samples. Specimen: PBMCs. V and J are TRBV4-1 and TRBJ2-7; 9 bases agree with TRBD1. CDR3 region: CASSQDPQGAREQYF. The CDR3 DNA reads TGCGCCAGCAGCCAAGATCCACAGGGGGCAAGAGAGCAGTACTTC.